This is a list of T cell receptor beta chains from one sample in a study of blood T cells in healthy people across ages. MiXCR, applied by TCRdb to the 5' RACE reads, yields one record per CDR3 protein. This table holds about 1.5 million distinct CDR3 sequences, approximately 39% found once. The source material was blood. The receptor set was obtained from a woman aged 18-29 years in good health. The CDR3 runs from the conserved cysteine through the conserved F or W. D genes are given only for firm matches. Clone size, where shown, is once, few, many, or a class for clones that have expanded.

TRBV7-2	TRBJ2-7	.	.	CASSILPGTPFHEQYF	TGTGCCAGCAGCATCCTCCCGGGAACCCCCTTCCACGAGCAGTACTTC
TRBV20-1	TRBJ2-7	.	few	CSARRQGSAYEQYF	TGCAGTGCTAGACGGCAGGGGAGTGCCTACGAGCAGTACTTC
TRBV7-9	TRBJ2-3	TRBD2	.	CASSLVPSGRLDTQYF	TGTGCCAGCAGCTTAGTCCCCAGCGGGAGGTTAGATACGCAGTATTTT
TRBV4-3	TRBJ1-4	TRBD1	.	CASSQDPATGVEKLFF	TGCGCCAGCAGCCAAGACCCGGCGACAGGGGTCGAAAAACTGTTTTTT
TRBV7-9	TRBJ2-7	TRBD1	few	CASSLAWDRANHEQYF	TGTGCCAGCAGCTTAGCATGGGACAGGGCCAACCACGAGCAGTACTTC
TRBV7-9	TRBJ1-2	.	few	CASSFYGRSSTF	TGTGCCAGCAGCTTTTACGGTCGTAGCTCCACCTTC
TRBV5-1	TRBJ2-5	.	few	CATRHRIAAGETQYF	TGCGCCACTCGGCATCGGATAGCGGCGGGGGAGACCCAGTACTTC
TRBV4-3	TRBJ1-1	TRBD1	few	CASSQEDRGGEAFF	TGCGCCAGCAGCCAAGAAGACAGGGGGGGTGAAGCTTTCTTT
TRBV27	TRBJ2-7	.	.	CASSARRDKSYEQYF	TGTGCCAGCAGTGCCCGTCGGGACAAAAGCTACGAGCAGTACTTC
TRBV6-6	TRBJ1-1	.	.	CASSDFEAFF	TGTGCCAGCAGTGACTTTGAAGCTTTCTTT
TRBV2	TRBJ2-3	.	few	CASSDDGLTLGVDTQYF	TGTGCCAGCAGTGACGACGGCCTAACTCTTGGCGTAGATACGCAGTATTTT
TRBV20-1	TRBJ2-3	TRBD2	.	CSARAAGVDTQYF	TGCAGTGCTAGAGCAGCGGGAGTAGATACGCAGTATTTT
TRBV29-1	TRBJ1-1	.	many	CSVVYVGLNTEAFF	TGCAGCGTCGTGTACGTAGGATTGAACACTGAAGCTTTCTTT
TRBV11-2	TRBJ1-1	.	.	CAGRRAGGIEAFF	TGTGCCGGCCGAAGGGCAGGAGGAATTGAAGCTTTCTTT
TRBV7-9	TRBJ2-1	TRBD2	few	CASRATSGIYNEQFF	TGTGCCAGCAGAGCGACTAGCGGGATATACAATGAGCAGTTCTTC
TRBV10-3	TRBJ2-2	.	.	CAISEAPGPPGELFF	TGTGCCATCAGTGAGGCGCCGGGCCCTCCGGGGGAGCTGTTTTTT
TRBV29-1	TRBJ1-2	.	.	CSVERARSYGYTF	TGCAGCGTTGAACGGGCCCGGAGCTATGGCTACACCTTC
TRBV27	TRBJ2-1	.	.	CASSSTRDGYNEQFF	TGTGCCAGCAGTTCGACCCGGGACGGCTACAATGAGCAGTTCTTC
TRBV4-1	TRBJ2-1	TRBD2	few	CASSQGLARGYEQFF	TGCGCCAGCAGCCAAGGACTAGCCCGGGGCTATGAGCAGTTCTTC
TRBV13	TRBJ2-3	.	.	CASSLPEGLDTQYF	TGTGCCAGCAGCTTACCCGAGGGCTTGGATACGCAGTATTTT
TRBV27	TRBJ2-7	TRBD2	.	CASSLSYGLAGGYEQYF	TGTGCCAGCAGTTTATCCTACGGACTAGCGGGGGGATACGAGCAGTACTTC
TRBV20-1	TRBJ2-7	.	many	CSARDEDYEQYF	TGCAGTGCTAGAGATGAGGACTACGAGCAGTACTTC
TRBV5-1	TRBJ2-7	.	few	CASSVRYNEQYF	TGCGCCAGCAGTGTAAGATACAATGAGCAGTACTTC
TRBV10-3	TRBJ2-3	.	few	CAIPRADTQYF	TGTGCCATCCCTCGAGCAGATACGCAGTATTTT
TRBV12-3/TRBV12-4	TRBJ2-7	TRBD2	few	CASTWRENPYEQYF	TGTGCCAGCACCTGGCGGGAGAACCCCTACGAGCAGTACTTC
TRBV4-1	TRBJ2-2	TRBD2	few	CASTGLAGNTGELFF	TGCGCCAGCACGGGACTAGCGGGAAACACCGGGGAGCTGTTTTTT
TRBV12-3/TRBV12-4	TRBJ2-7	TRBD2	.	CASSSPASGYEQYF	TGTGCCAGCAGTTCCCCAGCTAGCGGTTACGAGCAGTACTTC
TRBV11-2	TRBJ2-7	TRBD2	.	CASSLRVAGDSYEQYF	TGTGCCAGCAGCTTGCGAGTAGCGGGTGACTCCTACGAGCAGTACTTC
TRBV10-3	TRBJ2-3	TRBD1	.	CAISTRTGGDTQYF	TGTGCTATCAGTACAAGGACAGGCGGGGATACGCAGTATTTT